Below are 8 T cell receptor beta chains sequenced from a single sample in a study of blood T cells in healthy people across ages (dated by TCRdb to the mid-2010s). The library relied on 5' RACE. The sequencer was an Illumina HiSeq 2500. The second PCR ran for about 6 to 12 cycles and used a J-beta primer mix along with a sample-barcoded 5' primer. TCRdb reprocessing: public reads trimmed at Q25 with fastp, clones called with MiXCR, in-frame beta chains kept. Entries are consolidated by CDR3 protein sequence, retaining the most common genes and DNA. This sample gives 1.2 million to 1.5 million distinct CDR3 sequences in total; approximately 60% of them show up just once. The ten largest make up over 5% of the sample. Sequencing was done on a sample of blood. These receptors were collected from a man aged 18 to 29 in good health.

This clonotype was detected only a few times. The chain employs TRBV10-3 and TRBJ1-2; no reliable D call. The CDR3 has 13 amino acids. Germline V gives CDR1 ENHRY, CDR2 SYGVKD. The V and J ends lost 6 bases and 4 bases respectively, with 12 bases between them. CDR3 coding DNA: TGTGCCATCAGCGCAACAGAGTTCTATGGCTACACCTTC. Residues: CAISATEFYGYTF.

This rearrangement joins TRBV29-1 to TRBJ2-7; 11 bases agree with TRBD2. This CDR3 is 16 amino acids long. V trimming: 3 bases; J trimming: 0 bases; junction bases outside the gene matches: 7. From germline, CDR1 is SQVTM and CDR2 ANQGSEA. The CDR3 spells CSVEGASGGSSYEQYF. CDR3 in DNA: TGCAGCGTTGAGGGGGCTAGCGGGGGGAGCTCCTACGAGCAGTACTTC.

The chain recombines TRBV4-1 with TRBJ1-1; weak D call: TRBD1 (5 bases). This CDR3 contains 12 residues. The V gene's germline CDR1 is MGHRA and CDR2 YSYEKL. Deletions cut 5 bases from V and 6 bases from J, with 10 bases between. In nucleotides, the CDR3 is TGCGCCAGCAGCGCAGACAGTCCTGAAGCTTTCTTT. Translating gives CASSADSPEAFF.

This rearrangement joins TRBV14 to TRBJ2-1; D is ambiguous. Germline V gene data show CDR1 as SGHDN and CDR2 as FVKESK. Deletions cut 4 bases from V and 5 bases from J, with 6 bases between. The length of the CDR3 is 12 residues. The CDR3 is CASSPFHNEQFF. The DNA for the CDR3 is TGTGCCAGCAGCCCCTTCCACAATGAGCAGTTCTTC.

This clonotype was recorded a few times. V gene TRBV15 combines with J gene TRBJ1-6; D gene ambiguous. The germline gives CDR1 LNHNV, CDR2 YYDKDF (reference sequence). The CDR3 is 13 amino acids. V was cut by 5 bases and J by 7 bases, with 9 bases left in between. DNA of the CDR3: TGTGCCACCAGCGGACCCTTAAATTCACCCCTCCACTTT. Protein: CATSGPLNSPLHF.

This clonotype was seen more than once but under ten times. Being one base from a much bigger clone, this may be a read error. The rearrangement links TRBV7-9 to TRBJ2-7; perhaps TRBD1 as D (6 bases). CDR3 size: 12 residues. Germline V lookup: CDR1 SEHNR, CDR2 FQNEAQ (reference sequence). The V gene lost 4 bases and the J gene lost 5 bases, with 9 bases spanning the gap. The CDR3 coding sequence is TGTGCCAGCAGCTCGGACAGCGACGAGCAGTACTTC. Amino acid sequence: CASSSDSDEQYF.

The gene calls are TRBV7-2 and TRBJ2-5, with no clear D. The V gene's germline CDR1 is SGHTA and CDR2 FQGNSA. V lost 2 bases and J 1 base, leaving 8 bases between the germline ends. The length of the CDR3 is 14 residues. Here the CDR3 reads CASSLYGSQETQYF. In DNA form, the CDR3 reads TGTGCCAGCAGCTTATATGGCAGCCAAGAGACCCAGTACTTC. Supplemented by reference TRBV7-2 and TRBJ2-5, the full variable domain reads GAGVSQSPSNKVTEKGKDVELRCDPISGHTALYWYRQSLGQGLEFLIYFQGNSAPDKSGLPSDRFSAERTGGSVSTLTIQRTQQEDSAVYLCASSLYGSQETQYFGPGTRLLVL.

The gene calls are TRBV10-1 and TRBJ2-1; 14 bases are a match to TRBD2. The ends lost 8 bases at V and 7 bases at J; junction bases unmatched: 7. Germline lookup yields CDR1 WNHNN and CDR2 SYGVQD (reference sequence). This CDR3 has 15 amino acids. In DNA, the CDR3 is TGCGCCAGCTTTCCGGGACTAGCGGGAGAGAATGAGCAGTTCTTC. Amino acids: CASFPGLAGENEQFF.